The subject of this entry is one TCR beta chain. This clone's antigen is unknown. No per-base quality is available; no much larger clone lies one base away. This beta chain represents an off-target read in a library built for alpha chains; its size is of limited meaning. The time point tag for this specimen amounts to: sample taken at primary tumor resection. For TCR sequencing, whole RNA was extracted from tumor and nontumor lung tissue, or from cryopreserved PBMC samples, and no cell sorting was done. Donors were under 95 patients with early-stage, untreated non-small cell lung cancer from the lung TRACERx cohort. Only patients for whom sufficient RNA was available from at least two tumor regions were selected for TCR sequencing. These data belong to a study of spatial heterogeneity in lung cancer (dated by TCRdb to about 2019). Context from the whole study: Beta-chain transcripts were consistently detected in greater numbers than alpha-chain transcripts, which likely reflected higher beta-chain transcript abundance. In non-small cell lung cancer, the study made a quantitative comparison of TCR alpha and beta repertoires among multiple tumor regions, matched nontumor lung and blood. TCR repertoire features were related to nonsynonymous mutation counts determined by whole-exome sequencing of tumor tissue. At surgery, hundreds of tumor regions, almost 65 matched nontumor lung samples and 56 PBMC samples were TCR-sequenced for both alpha and beta chains. In the raw uncorrected reads, each unique combination of TCR and UMI appeared on average more than ten times.

Library method: 5' RACE. The sequencing machine was a NextSeq 500. In the TCR library protocol, a unique molecular identifier was attached to each TCR cDNA molecule so that PCR and sequencing errors could be corrected. In the authors' own workflow: Decombinator tools were used for TCR identification, UMI-based error correction and CDR3 extraction. TCRs above a frequency of 2 per 1,000, corresponding to the top 1% of the tumor frequency distribution, were defined as expanded. Renyi diversity was calculated using the R vegan package after each repertoire was subsampled 100 times to 5,000 TCRs. CDR3 similarity networks were built from amino acid triplet string-kernel similarity, connecting CDR3s with pairwise similarity above 0.82. Using fastp at Q25 and MiXCR, TCRdb reprocessed the public reads and kept productive beta chains. Rows matching on CDR3 protein sequence are summarized as one entry with the most common DNA and genes. The V and J calls were not made by the authors but by TCRdb's processing. The sample includes 700 to 900 distinct CDR3 sequences, with around 54% observed a single time. The ten most abundant clones make up 20% to 25% of the sample.

A distance of 11 bases separates the germline ends of V and J, which lose 4 bases and 1 base respectively. CDR1 and CDR2, per the germline V gene (reference sequence), are LGHDT and YNNKEL. The CDR3 holds 15 amino acids from the cysteine to the phenylalanine. Only CDR3 DNA is held: 45 bases, read in frame from base 1. The investigation overall reported the following: Ubiquitous expanded tumor TCRs were found in blood more often at tumor resection than at routine follow-up. Confirming at a functional level the hypothesis that regional TCRs recognize regional mutations was considered to require additional single-cell paired TCR alpha and beta sequencing.

Sequencing was performed on PBMCs, taken at surgery. The chain joins TRBV3-1 to TRBJ2-1; a weak D assignment points to TRBD2 (6 bases agree). The sequence derives from a female donor with early-stage non-small cell lung cancer. The nucleotide sequence is TGTGCCAGCAGCCCCGGGACTTTTTCCTACAATGAGCAGTTCTTC. Translated, it gives CASSPGTFSYNEQFF.